A single sample gave rise to the 10 T cell receptor beta chains below, sequenced in a study of CD8+ T cells in alopecia areata. cDNA serving as the sequencing template came from extracted, reverse transcribed RNA. Produced via immunoSEQ multiplex PCR; TCRdb's table is partial and in-frame only. This sample has around 97,000 clones; roughly 53% occur once, and the top ten carry 8.8%. Sequencing input: CD4+ T cells sorted from blood. These TCRs come from a human donor in good health.

The V gene is TRBV30, the J gene TRBJ2-5, with TRBD1 as a possible D gene (5 bases). This CDR3 contains 12 residues. The V and J ends lost 5 bases and 5 bases respectively, with 12 bases between them. The germline V gene has CDR1 GTSNPN and CDR2 SVGIG (reference sequence). The CDR3 sequence is CAWGAGMETQYF. Here the CDR3 DNA reads TGTGCCTGGGGTGCAGGGATGGAGACCCAGTACTTC. Full variable domain (remainder filled in from reference TRBV30 and TRBJ2-5): SQTIHQWPATLVQPVGSPLSLECTVEGTSNPNLYWYRQAAGRGLQLLFYSVGIGQISSEVPQNLSASRPQDRQFILSSKKLLLSDSGFYLCAWGAGMETQYFGPGTRLLVL.

V gene TRBV15 combines with J gene TRBJ2-1, with unresolved D. The V end lost 1 base, the J end lost 8 bases, and 15 bases lay between the germline ends. This CDR3 is 15 amino acids long. Germline V gene data show CDR1 as LNHNV and CDR2 as YYDKDF (reference sequence). CDR3 nucleotide sequence: TGTGCCACCAGCAGAGTCGGATATATGGAGTATGAGCAGTTCTTC. This gives the protein CATSRVGYMEYEQFF. Full variable domain (rest looked up from reference TRBV15 and TRBJ2-1): DAMVIQNPRYQVTQFGKPVTLSCSQTLNHNVMYWYQQKSSQAPKLLFHYYDKDFNNEADTPDNFQSRRPNTSFCFLDIRSPGLGDTAMYLCATSRVGYMEYEQFFGPGTRLTVL.

This chain connects TRBV10-3 to TRBJ2-7, with TRBD1 matching 7 bases. The CDR3 loop spans 13 amino acids. The V gene end was trimmed by 4 bases and the J gene end by 5 bases; junction bases not matched to a gene: 5. Per the germline V gene, CDR1 is ENHRY and CDR2 is SYGVKD. DNA of the CDR3: TGTGCCATCAGTGCCCTAACAGGGGACGAGCAGTACTTC. As protein: CAISALTGDEQYF.

The V and J genes are TRBV4-2 and TRBJ1-3; 7 positions match TRBD1. The V gene end was trimmed by 3 bases and the J gene end by 4 bases; junction bases not matched to a gene: 3. Germline CDR1 LGHNA, CDR2 YNFKEQ. This CDR3 has 14 amino acids. The chain's CDR3 is CASSQDRIGNTIYF. The CDR3 DNA reads as TGTGCCAGCAGCCAGGACAGGATCGGAAACACCATATATTTT.

V usage is TRBV7-9 and J usage is TRBJ2-1; D gene uncertain. V lost 5 bases to trimming and J lost 7 bases, with 21 bases between them. The germline gives CDR1 SEHNR, CDR2 FQNEAQ (reference sequence). The CDR3 sequence is 16 residues long. The CDR3 nucleotides are TGTGCCAGCAGCCCCCGGATACTTTCCTATCAGAATGAGCAGTTCTTC. Translated: CASSPRILSYQNEQFF.

The chain uses TRBV30 and TRBJ1-2; D not resolved. The V gene lost 2 bases and the J gene lost 2 bases, with 3 bases spanning the gap. Germline CDR1 GTSNPN, CDR2 SVGIG (reference sequence). CDR3 length: 11 amino acids. CDR3 amino acids: CAWSRNYGYTF. The CDR3, as DNA: TGTGCCTGGAGTCGAAACTATGGCTACACCTTC.

This clone appeared a few times. The chain is built from TRBV9 and TRBJ1-1; D is uncertain. V lost 2 bases, J lost 1 base, and 6 bases lay in between. The germline V gene has CDR1 SGDLS and CDR2 YYNGEE. The CDR3 runs to 13 residues. CDR3 DNA sequence: TGTGCCAGCAGCGTCTCAGCGAACACTGAAGCTTTCTTT. Its translation is CASSVSANTEAFF.

V and J are TRBV29-1 and TRBJ1-2, with 7 bases aligning to TRBD1. V was clipped by 4 bases and J by 2 bases; unmatched bases: 4. CDR3 size: 13 residues. Per germline, CDR1 SQVTM and CDR2 ANQGSEA. This chain's CDR3 is CSVALGQNYGYTF. CDR3 DNA sequence: TGCAGCGTTGCATTGGGACAGAACTATGGCTACACCTTC.

The CDR3 here is CASSPDREQPQHF. The CDR3 bases are TGTGCCAGCTCACCAGACAGGGAACAGCCCCAGCATTTT. The rearrangement links TRBV18 to TRBJ1-5; 7 nucleotides agree with TRBD1. Unmatched junction bases numbered 2, after V lost 2 bases and J lost 7 bases. Germline CDR1 and CDR2: KGHSH and LQKENI. The CDR3 has 13 amino acids.

This chain links TRBV29-1 with TRBJ2-5; TRBD1 might be the D (6 bases). Germline V gene sequence: CDR1 SQVTM, CDR2 ANQGSEA. V shed 5 bases and J shed 5 bases, with 15 bases lying between them. CDR3 length: 13 amino acids. The CDR3 is CSVRIGGAETQYF. The CDR3 DNA is TGCAGCGTTCGGATAGGGGGTGCCGAGACCCAGTACTTC.